The 11 T cell receptor beta chains presented below share a single source sample, sequenced in a study of human T cells and chemical hapten exposure. TCRdb passed the RACE reads through MiXCR, listing each CDR3 protein once. Found here are some 53,000 distinct CDR3 sequences, 11% of them singletons; the top ten hold 1.8%. As to time point: patch test 1, 2 weeks after DPC sensitization. The sample's treatment: therapeutic diphenylcyclopropenone sensitization with weekly scalp DPC. The authors' total RNA extraction used unfractionated whole blood. The source was whole blood, collected in connection with sensitization to the hapten diphenylcyclopropenone (DPC). These receptors all come from a woman between 40 and 55 years old with alopecia areata. Some clones in this sample may be carry-over from other donors' samples.

This clonotype has more than one count but fewer than ten. J is TRBJ1-5 and V is TRBV6-1; D perhaps matches TRBD1 (6 bases). CDR1 and CDR2 (germline): MNHNS, SASEGT. The CDR3 runs to 13 residues. The V and J ends lost 7 bases and 1 base respectively, with 8 bases between them. CDR3 DNA: TGTGCCAGCAAGGACAGAAGCAATCAGCCCCAGCATTTT. This encodes CASKDRSNQPQHF.

The V and J genes are TRBV5-1 and TRBJ1-2, with D tentatively TRBD1 (5 bases). The CDR3 extends over 12 amino acids. Germline CDR1 is SGHRS and CDR2 is YFSETQ. V was trimmed by 5 bases and J by 3 bases, leaving 8 bases between them. This chain's CDR3 is CASSQQDYGYTF. The CDR3 DNA follows: TGCGCCAGCAGTCAACAGGACTATGGCTACACCTTC. Based on the CDR3 plus reference TRBV5-1 and TRBJ1-2, the full variable domain is KAGVTQTPRYLIKTRGQQVTLSCSPISGHRSVSWYQQTPGQGLQFLFEYFSETQRNKGNFPGRFSGRQFSNSRSEMNVSTLELGDSALYLCASSQQDYGYTFGSGTRLTVV.

CDR3 DNA sequence: TGTGCCAGCAGCTTGGGGCCAAGTGGCAATGAGCAGTTCTTC. Translation gives CASSLGPSGNEQFF. The genes are TRBV5-6 and TRBJ2-1; D ambiguous. The V end lost 0 bases, the J end lost 6 bases, and 10 bases lay between the germline ends. The length of the CDR3 is 14 residues. The germline V gene has CDR1 SGHDT and CDR2 YYEEEE.

This chain joins TRBV27 and TRBJ1-3; unclear D gene. V lost 0 bases and J 3 bases, leaving 6 bases between the germline ends. The CDR3 runs to 14 residues. In germline, CDR1 is MNHEY, CDR2 SMNVEV (reference sequence). The DNA of the CDR3 is TGTGCCAGCAGTTTATCGCTCTATGGAAACACCATATATTTT. Translation: CASSLSLYGNTIYF.

There are a few counts of this clonotype. J is TRBJ1-1 and V is TRBV14, with D hard to call. Trimming shortened V by 1 base and J by 5 bases, and 8 bases separated the two germline ends. Germline V gene data show CDR1 as SGHDN and CDR2 as FVKESK. The CDR3 extends over 13 amino acids. CDR3 nucleotides: TGTGCCAGCAGCCAAGTTCCCGGGACTGAAGCTTTCTTT. Its protein product is CASSQVPGTEAFF.

In this sample, this clonotype turned up many times. The chain joins TRBV4-2 to TRBJ2-1; D not resolved. Between the trimmed V and J ends, which lost 0 bases and 3 bases, there was a span of 12 bases. The CDR3 sequence is 16 residues long. Germline assignment: CDR1 LGHNA and CDR2 YNFKEQ. The CDR3 region has the DNA TGTGCCAGCAGCCAAGATTTCAGCGAGATCTACAATGAGCAGTTCTTC. Its protein product is CASSQDFSEIYNEQFF.

The chain is built from TRBV5-1 and TRBJ1-6; D unclear. The CDR3 covers 14 residues. Germline assignment: CDR1 SGHRS and CDR2 YFSETQ. V lost 0 bases, J lost 10 bases, and 11 bases lay in between. CDR3 sequence reads: CASSLELGVSPLHF. As DNA, the CDR3 is TGCGCCAGCAGCTTGGAGCTGGGAGTCTCACCCCTCCACTTT.

This clonotype was picked up many times. V gene TRBV19 combines with J gene TRBJ1-6; 7 positions match TRBD1. The CDR3 extends over 17 amino acids. V trimming: 5 bases; J trimming: 2 bases; junction bases outside the gene matches: 9. Germline CDR1 LNHDA, CDR2 SQIVND (reference sequence). The CDR3 DNA is TGTGCCAGTAGTTCACCGACAGGGTTCGCCTATAATTCACCCCTCCACTTT. Protein product: CASSSPTGFAYNSPLHF.

The CDR3 reads CASSHSGLRGNQPQHF. The CDR3 DNA is TGTGCCAGCAGTCATTCGGGGCTCAGAGGCAATCAGCCCCAGCATTTT. V gene TRBV7-9 combines with J gene TRBJ1-5, with D perhaps TRBD1 (5 bases). This CDR3 comprises 16 residues. Germline CDR1 and CDR2: SEHNR and FQNEAQ (reference sequence). The ends were cut back, 6 bases at V and 2 bases at J, with 17 bases in the middle.

This chain uses TRBV20-1 with TRBJ2-7, with 8 bases lining up with TRBD2. The CDR3 length is 14 residues. The germline gives CDR1 DFQATT, CDR2 SNEGSKA (reference sequence). The V gene end was trimmed by 6 bases and the J gene end by 0 bases; junction bases not matched to a gene: 7. The CDR3 nucleotides are TGCAGTGCCACTCTAGCGGGCCCCTCCTACGAGCAGTACTTC. The encoded protein is CSATLAGPSYEQYF.

The sample holds a few counts of this clonotype. The chain employs TRBV7-9 and TRBJ2-5; D tentatively fits TRBD1 or TRBD2 (5 bases each). The CDR3 runs 15 residues. Germline-derived CDR1 and CDR2 are SEHNR and FQNEAQ (reference sequence). V lost 5 bases and J lost 3, with 16 bases in between. This CDR3 reads CASSPHAGTKETQYF. CDR3 DNA sequence: TGTGCCAGCAGCCCACACGCCGGGACCAAAGAGACCCAGTACTTC.